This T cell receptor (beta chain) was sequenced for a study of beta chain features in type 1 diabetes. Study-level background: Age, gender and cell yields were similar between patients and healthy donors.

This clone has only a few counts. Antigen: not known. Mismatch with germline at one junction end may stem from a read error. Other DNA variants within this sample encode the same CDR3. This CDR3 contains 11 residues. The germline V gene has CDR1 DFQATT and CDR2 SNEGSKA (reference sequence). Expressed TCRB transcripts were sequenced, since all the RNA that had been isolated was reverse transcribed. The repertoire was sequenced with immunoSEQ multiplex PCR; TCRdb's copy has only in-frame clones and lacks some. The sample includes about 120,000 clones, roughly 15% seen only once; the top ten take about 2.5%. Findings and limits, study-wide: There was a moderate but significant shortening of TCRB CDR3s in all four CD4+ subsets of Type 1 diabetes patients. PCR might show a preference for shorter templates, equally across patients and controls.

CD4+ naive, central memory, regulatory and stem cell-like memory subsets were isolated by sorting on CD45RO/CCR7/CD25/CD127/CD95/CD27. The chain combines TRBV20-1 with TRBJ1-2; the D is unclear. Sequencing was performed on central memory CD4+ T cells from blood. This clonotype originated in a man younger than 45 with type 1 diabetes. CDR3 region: CSAAGDYGYTF. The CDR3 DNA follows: TGCAGTGCCGCGGGTGACTACGGCTACACCTTC.